This record concerns one T cell receptor beta chain sequence. Per the authors' pipeline: For nucleated cells, counts were estimated from reference gene primer amplification. TCRdb keeps only in-frame clones here, not all; method: immunoSEQ multiplex PCR. That table is the source of V, J and clone size, and D and trimming were worked out from the DNA. The data hold under 150,000 clones, with about 91% observed a single time. These data come from a study of blood T cell repertoires in COVID-19. Looking at the study overall: Material from acute and convalescent COVID-19 was sourced from the United States, Italy and Spain.

The source is a human donor in a cohort sampled during active COVID-19. Input material: peripheral blood.

The CDR3 spells CASSVRTSHEQFF. The DNA for the CDR3 is TGTGCCAGCAGCGTGCGGACTAGTCATGAGCAGTTCTTC. V gene TRBV9 combines with J gene TRBJ2-1; 7 positions match TRBD2. V shed 2 bases and J 8 bases; nucleotides not matched to a gene: 4. The CDR3 is 13 amino acids. Germline V CDR1 and CDR2: SGDLS, YYNGEE.